This T cell receptor beta chain is from a study of blood T cell repertoires in COVID-19. Turning to the study itself: The United States, Italy and Spain provided the acute and convalescent COVID-19 samples. From T cells, B-cell-depleted T cells, or PBMCs came the material, which was cDNA or gDNA.

V was shortened by 1 base and J by 0 bases, with 7 bases between the two germline ends. Germline assignment: CDR1 SGHRS and CDR2 YFSETQ. This CDR3 comprises 14 residues. Seattle patients were enrolled during active infection and followed longitudinally. Original processing methods: Reference gene primer amplification in the assay estimated nucleated cell counts. TCRdb's copy holds only in-frame clones and misses some; the assay was immunoSEQ multiplex PCR. V and J calls plus clone size are reproduced from that table; the DNA served to infer D and trimming. The sample holds about 160,000 clones, around 92% seen once.

V usage is TRBV5-1 and J usage is TRBJ1-1, with D possibly matching TRBD1 (6 bases). Sequenced material: peripheral blood. The sequence came from a man under 40 with COVID-19, enrolled during active disease. CDR3 DNA: TGCGCCAGCAGCTTGACAGGGCTGAACACTGAAGCTTTCTTT. This sequence encodes CASSLTGLNTEAFF.